This passage covers 25 T cell receptor beta chains from one sample sequenced in a study of blood T cells in healthy people across ages. A second about 6 to 12 cycle PCR used barcoded and J-beta primers. A single record per CDR3 protein comes from TCRdb applying MiXCR to the 5' RACE reads. The repertoire consists of about a million distinct CDR3 sequences, with under 40% occurring once and the leading ten covering around 12%. The source material was blood. The receptors come from a man aged 18 to 35 in good health.

As concerns this clonotype: The germline gene is not matched at one end of the junction; a read error may be the cause. The chain carries TRBV12-5 and TRBJ2-1; no clear D. CDR1 LGHNT and CDR2 FRNRAP come from the germline V gene. This CDR3 comprises 13 residues. The CDR3 spells CASGPIIGNEQLF. DNA of the CDR3: TGTGCTAGTGGACCCATAATAGGCAATGAGCAGTTATTC.

The chain has TRBV12-3 or TRBV12-4 and TRBJ2-1; 7 positions agree with TRBD1. Losses at the gene ends were 10 bases for V and 6 bases for J; bases not matched to a gene: 6. CDR3 length: 12 residues. The CDR3 DNA reads as TGTGCCATCGAAGACAGGGTCAATGAGCAGTTCTTC. Translated: CAIEDRVNEQFF.

This clonotype has more than one count but fewer than ten. This chain's CDR3 is CASSRRVPDIQYF. The CDR3 bases are TGTGCCAGCAGTCGCAGGGTTCCCGACATTCAGTACTTC. The chain uses TRBV7-8 and TRBJ2-4, with D possibly being TRBD1 (5 bases). Germline V lookup: CDR1 SGHVS, CDR2 FQNEAQ. The CDR3 length is 13 residues. V lost 6 bases and J lost 8, with 14 bases in between.

This clonotype appeared a single time. The V call is TRBV3-1, the J call TRBJ2-1; TRBD2 might be the D (6 bases). From germline, CDR1 is LGHDT and CDR2 YNNKEL (reference sequence). The ends were cut back, 10 bases at V and 7 bases at J, with 14 bases in the middle. The CDR3 sequence is 12 residues long. CDR3 bases: TGTGCCATCATGGGGGGACGGAATGAGCAGTTCTTC. It encodes CAIMGGRNEQFF.

The chain uses TRBV6-2 or TRBV6-3 and TRBJ1-2, with D unclear. There are 12 residues in the CDR3. V lost 6 bases to trimming and J lost 6 bases, with 11 bases between them. Germline-derived CDR1 and CDR2 are MNHEY and SVGEGT. The DNA for the CDR3 is TGTGCCAGCAGCTACCCAGGTGATGGCTACACCTTC. Translating gives CASSYPGDGYTF.

This clonotype was picked up a small number of times. This rearrangement joins TRBV28 to TRBJ2-5; D uncertain. This CDR3 comprises 12 residues. V was clipped by 8 bases and J by 0 bases, with 7 bases between them. Germline V gene sequence: CDR1 MDHEN, CDR2 SYDVKM. CDR3 DNA: TGTGCCAGCCACGCCAACCAAGAGACCCAGTACTTC. Amino acids: CASHANQETQYF.

This clonotype turned up a few times. The V and J genes are TRBV15 and TRBJ1-2; the D is unclear. The V end lost 0 bases, the J end lost 8 bases, and 13 bases lay between the germline ends. The CDR3 spans 14 residues. CDR1 LNHNV and CDR2 YYDKDF come from the germline V gene (reference sequence). The CDR3: CATSRDRISLGYTF. As DNA, the CDR3 is TGTGCCACCAGCAGAGACCGGATCTCCTTGGGCTACACCTTC.

The chain employs TRBV6-2 or TRBV6-3 and TRBJ2-3; D gene ambiguous. The CDR3 spans 13 residues. V was shortened by 1 base and J by 2 bases, with 4 bases between the two germline ends. In germline, CDR1 is MNHEY, CDR2 SVGEGT. The DNA of the CDR3 is TGTGCCAGCAGTTACTTCCTCACAGATACGCAGTATTTT. As protein: CASSYFLTDTQYF.

The table lists this clonotype with a count of one. The rearrangement links TRBV20-1 to TRBJ2-2; a weak D match, TRBD1 (6 bases). The germline gives CDR1 DFQATT, CDR2 SNEGSKA (reference sequence). The V end was cut by 5 bases, the J end by 0 bases, with 13 bases between. The CDR3 spans 15 residues. The CDR3 spells CSARTGTANTGELFF. The CDR3 DNA reads as TGCAGTGCTCGTACAGGGACCGCGAACACCGGGGAGCTGTTTTTT.

This clonotype was counted a single time. The J gene is TRBJ1-6, the V gene TRBV5-4; D possibly corresponds to TRBD1 (5 bases). This CDR3 is built from 16 residues. Trimming took off 4 bases at V and 7 bases at J, with 18 bases between the two ends. CDR1 and CDR2 from the germline V gene are SGHNT and YYREEE (reference sequence). CDR3 bases: TGTGCCAGCAGCGAGGGAGGGGATTATCGAAATTCACCCCTCCACTTT. Its translation is CASSEGGDYRNSPLHF. The variable domain in full, with the rest retrieved from reference TRBV5-4 and TRBJ1-6, is ETGVTQSPTHLIKTRGQQVTLRCSSQSGHNTVSWYQQALGQGPQFIFQYYREEENGRGNFPPRFSGLQFPNYSSELNVNALELDDSALYLCASSEGGDYRNSPLHFGNGTRLTVT.

This clonotype has more than one count but fewer than ten. This chain links TRBV5-1 with TRBJ2-1; no firm D call. CDR1 and CDR2 from the germline V gene are SGHRS and YFSETQ. There are 15 residues in the CDR3. Trimming took off 5 bases at V and 0 bases at J, with 12 bases between the two ends. The CDR3: CASSKTVSSYNEQFF. As DNA, the CDR3 is TGCGCCAGCAGTAAAACAGTGAGCTCCTACAATGAGCAGTTCTTC.

This clonotype has more than one count but fewer than ten. This chain connects TRBV4-3 to TRBJ2-3, with D unresolved. This CDR3 has 15 amino acids. Trimming shortened V by 4 bases and J by 5 bases, and 16 bases separated the two germline ends. Germline CDR1 LGHNA, CDR2 YSLEER. CDR3 protein: CASSPETDPRDTQYF. CDR3 coding DNA: TGCGCCAGCAGCCCCGAGACGGATCCACGAGATACGCAGTATTTT.

A few counts support this clonotype. This chain joins TRBV24-1 and TRBJ2-1; D is possibly TRBD1 or TRBD2 (7 bases each). The CDR3 length is 17 residues. Looked up from germline, CDR1 is KGHDR and CDR2 is SFDVKD. Between the trimmed V and J ends, which lost 4 bases and 5 bases, there was a span of 20 bases. The CDR3 protein is CATSDQTTGEGNNEQFF. CDR3 bases: TGTGCCACCAGTGACCAAACCACAGGGGAGGGAAACAATGAGCAGTTCTTC.

A few counts support this clonotype. The genes are TRBV27 and TRBJ2-7; D gene unclear. CDR1 is MNHEY, CDR2 SMNVEV, per germline (reference sequence). The CDR3 runs 13 residues. V lost 3 bases, J lost 3 bases, and 9 bases lay in between. CDR3 region: CASSFSPGYEQYF. The CDR3 coding sequence is TGTGCCAGCAGTTTCAGTCCCGGCTACGAGCAGTACTTC.

This clonotype was observed a handful of times. The rearrangement links TRBV28 to TRBJ1-5, with D possibly matching TRBD1 (5 bases). The V end lost 6 bases, the J end lost 11 bases, and 17 bases lay between the germline ends. The CDR3 is 13 residues long. CDR1 is MDHEN, CDR2 SYDVKM, per germline. The CDR3 region has the DNA TGTGCCAGCAGGCCACTTGTGGGGGGGGCCCAGCATTTT. Translated, it gives CASRPLVGGAQHF.

This sequence joins TRBV20-1 and TRBJ2-6, with D perhaps TRBD1 (6 bases). The germline gives CDR1 DFQATT, CDR2 SNEGSKA (reference sequence). Trimming pared 5 bases from V and 0 bases from J, leaving 11 bases between. The CDR3 length is 15 residues. CDR3 DNA sequence: TGCAGTGCTTCTGACAGGAGCTCTGGGGCCAACGTCCTGACTTTC. Protein product: CSASDRSSGANVLTF.

V and J are TRBV15 and TRBJ2-7; D is ambiguous. V shed 0 bases and J shed 2 bases, with 8 bases lying between them. The CDR3 consists of 14 residues. Germline-derived CDR1 and CDR2 are LNHNV and YYDKDF (reference sequence). The DNA of the CDR3 is TGTGCCACCAGCAGAGATCCCGGAACCTACGAGCAGTACTTC. Translating it yields CATSRDPGTYEQYF.

CDR3 bases: TGCGCCAGCAGCCAAGATTTGGCGATGGGGGAGCAGTACTTC. Protein: CASSQDLAMGEQYF. The chain uses TRBV4-1 and TRBJ2-7; no definite D call. The germline V gene has CDR1 MGHRA and CDR2 YSYEKL. Trimming cost V 0 bases and J 7 bases, with 13 bases left between them. The CDR3 extends over 14 amino acids.

This clonotype has at least ten counts. This chain connects TRBV12-5 to TRBJ2-3; 8 bases agree with TRBD2. The CDR3 runs to 15 residues. V lost 1 base to trimming and J lost 6 bases; unmatched junction nucleotides: 6. Germline assignment: CDR1 LGHNT and CDR2 FRNRAP. In DNA form, the CDR3 reads TGTGCTAGTGGTTTGGGACTAGCGTTCCCGGATACGCAGTATTTT. As protein: CASGLGLAFPDTQYF.

This chain uses TRBV7-2 with TRBJ1-1, with D perhaps matching TRBD1 (5 bases). From germline, CDR1 is SGHTA and CDR2 FQGNSA. V lost 1 base and J 2 bases, leaving 14 bases between the germline ends. The CDR3 loop spans 16 amino acids. The chain's CDR3 is CASSLGPGTGNTEAFF. CDR3 sequence (DNA): TGTGCCAGCAGCTTAGGGCCCGGGACTGGAAACACTGAAGCTTTCTTT. Drawing the rest from reference TRBV7-2 and TRBJ1-1, the complete variable domain is GAGVSQSPSNKVTEKGKDVELRCDPISGHTALYWYRQSLGQGLEFLIYFQGNSAPDKSGLPSDRFSAERTGGSVSTLTIQRTQQEDSAVYLCASSLGPGTGNTEAFFGQGTRLTVV.

The rearrangement links TRBV7-2 to TRBJ1-1, with no clear D. The germline CDR1 and CDR2 sequences are SGHTA and FQGNSA. V was trimmed by 5 bases and J by 9 bases, leaving 13 bases between them. The CDR3 is made up of 12 amino acids. Here the CDR3 DNA reads TGTGCCAGCAGCCACAGTGCTCCTCAAGCTTTCTTT. This gives the protein CASSHSAPQAFF.

This clonotype appeared a few times. V gene TRBV28 combines with J gene TRBJ2-1; a weak D match, TRBD1 (5 bases). The CDR3 is 15 residues long. The V end lost 6 bases, the J end lost 8 bases, and 20 bases lay between the germline ends. Germline-derived CDR1 and CDR2 are MDHEN and SYDVKM. The DNA for the CDR3 is TGTGCCAGCAGCCCCCCAGGGCTTGGTGGGTATGAGCAGTTCTTC. It is translated as CASSPPGLGGYEQFF.

This chain links TRBV10-3 with TRBJ1-6; D is uncertain. Trimming left V 10 bases short and J 5 bases short, with 12 bases between. This CDR3 region has 13 residues. Looked up from germline, CDR1 is ENHRY and CDR2 is SYGVKD. The CDR3 spells CASRERDNSPLHF. In nucleotides, the CDR3 is TGTGCCAGCAGAGAGCGGGATAATTCACCCCTCCACTTT.

This chain connects TRBV9 to TRBJ2-5; D call uncertain. The V and J ends lost 2 bases and 4 bases respectively, with 15 bases between them. Germline V CDR1 and CDR2: SGDLS, YYNGEE. The CDR3 consists of 15 residues. CDR3 protein: CASSVTREPGETQYF. The CDR3 bases are TGTGCCAGCAGCGTCACAAGGGAACCAGGAGAGACCCAGTACTTC.

This clonotype was seen only a few times. The V and J genes are TRBV12-3 or TRBV12-4 and TRBJ1-2, with D unresolved. This CDR3 spans 14 amino acids. V lost 7 bases, J lost 4 bases, and 16 bases lay in between. The CDR3 sequence: CASNSPTAVYGYTF. CDR3 bases: TGTGCCAGCAATAGCCCTACCGCCGTCTATGGCTACACCTTC.